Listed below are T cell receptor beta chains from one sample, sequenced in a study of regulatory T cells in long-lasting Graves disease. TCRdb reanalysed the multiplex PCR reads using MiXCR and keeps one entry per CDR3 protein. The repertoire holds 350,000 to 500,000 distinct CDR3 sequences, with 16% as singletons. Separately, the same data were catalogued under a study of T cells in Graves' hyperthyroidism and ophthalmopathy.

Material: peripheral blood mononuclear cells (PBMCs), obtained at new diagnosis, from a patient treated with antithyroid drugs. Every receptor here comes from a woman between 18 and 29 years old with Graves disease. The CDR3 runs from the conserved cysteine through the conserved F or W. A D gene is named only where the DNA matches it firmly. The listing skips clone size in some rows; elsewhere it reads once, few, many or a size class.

CASSEALRSEPFF	TGTGCCAGCAGTGAAGCGCTTCGGTCAGAACCGTTCTTC	many	TRBV2	TRBJ2-1	.
CASSQGRSRGPRTEAFF	TGTGCCAGCAGCCAAGGAAGATCGCGGGGGCCGAGAACTGAAGCTTTCTTT	many	TRBV3-1	TRBJ1-1	.
CATSETSGRGVTDTQYF	TGTGCCACCAGCGAGACTAGCGGGAGAGGGGTCACAGATACGCAGTATTTT	many	TRBV24-1	TRBJ2-3	TRBD2
CASSLAWNQPQHF	TGTGCCAGCAGCTTAGCGTGGAATCAGCCCCAGCATTTT	many	TRBV7-6	TRBJ1-5	.
CASSFDRGYEQYF	TGCGCCAGCAGCTTCGACAGGGGCTACGAGCAGTACTTC	many	TRBV28	TRBJ2-7	TRBD1
CASSLAVNEQFF	TGTGCCAGCAGCTTAGCGGTAAATGAGCAGTTCTTC	many	TRBV7-9	TRBJ2-1	.
CASIGGSTEAFF	TGTGCCAGCATTGGGGGCAGCACTGAAGCTTTCTTT	many	TRBV27	TRBJ1-1	.
CASSSGLADNNEQFF	TGTGCCAGCAGTTCGGGACTAGCGGATAACAATGAGCAGTTCTTC	many	TRBV12-3/TRBV12-4	TRBJ2-1	TRBD2
CASSSLAGVQETQYF	TGCGCCAGCAGCTCGTTAGCGGGAGTCCAAGAGACCCAGTACTTC	.	TRBV5-1	TRBJ2-5	TRBD2
CASSLRQISYNEQFF	TGTGCCAGCAGTTTAAGACAGATCTCCTACAATGAGCAGTTCTTC	many	TRBV12-3/TRBV12-4	TRBJ2-1	.
CASGLYTQYF	TGTGCCAGCGGACTCTATACGCAGTATTTT	.	TRBV7-9	TRBJ2-3	.
CASSLEVGGQETQYF	TGTGCCAGCAGCTTAGAGGTGGGAGGCCAAGAGACCCAGTACTTC	many	TRBV11-2	TRBJ2-5	.
CASSSDPGYNSPLHF	TGTGCCAGCAGTTCCGACCCGGGTTATAATTCACCCCTCCACTTT	many	TRBV12-3/TRBV12-4	TRBJ1-6	.
CASRDDRGLQPQHF	TGTGCCAGCAGAGATGACAGGGGCCTGCAGCCCCAGCATTTT	many	TRBV28	TRBJ1-5	TRBD1
CASSLEASGTETQYF	TGTGCCAGCAGCTTAGAGGCTAGCGGGACGGAGACCCAGTACTTC	few	TRBV7-9	TRBJ2-5	TRBD2
CSARGWDRTYNEQFF	TGCAGTGCTAGAGGGTGGGACAGGACATACAATGAGCAGTTCTTC	.	TRBV20-1	TRBJ2-1	TRBD1
CASRGAGVLAGELFF	TGTGCCAGCAGAGGAGCGGGAGTCTTAGCCGGGGAGCTGTTTTTT	few	TRBV28	TRBJ2-2	TRBD2
CSAFSGRFSNEQFF	TGCAGTGCTTTTAGCGGGAGGTTTAGCAATGAGCAGTTCTTC	many	TRBV20-1	TRBJ2-1	TRBD2
CASSITRQGANEQFF	TGTGCCAGCAGCATCACACGACAGGGGGCCAATGAGCAGTTCTTC	many	TRBV11-2	TRBJ2-1	TRBD1
CASSANDYGYTF	TGTGCCAGCAGCGCTAATGACTATGGCTACACCTTC	.	TRBV5-8	TRBJ1-2	.
CASSPWGSRAGELFF	TGTGCCAGCAGCCCCTGGGGGTCTCGCGCCGGGGAGCTGTTTTTT	.	TRBV11-2	TRBJ2-2	.
CASGQAGVEQYF	TGTGCCAGCGGTCAAGCGGGAGTCGAGCAGTACTTC	once	TRBV7-2	TRBJ2-7	TRBD2
CATSDYYEQYF	TGTGCCACCAGTGATTACTACGAGCAGTACTTC	few	TRBV24-1	TRBJ2-7	.
CASSIGSRNEQFF	TGTGCCAGTAGTATTGGGAGCCGTAATGAGCAGTTCTTC	few	TRBV19	TRBJ2-1	.
CASSELSNQFF	TGCGCCAGCAGTGAGTTGTCCAACCAGTTCTTC	.	TRBV10-2	TRBJ2-1	.
CASSLAVGSGSYNEQFF	TGTGCCAGCAGCTTGGCTGTGGGGTCGGGCTCCTACAATGAGCAGTTCTTC	few	TRBV5-5	TRBJ2-1	.
CASSADRSAQYF	TGTGCCAGCAGCGCGGACAGGTCCGCCCAGTACTTC	many	TRBV7-2	TRBJ2-5	TRBD1
CSAAPGPGREQYF	TGCAGCGCCGCCCCGGGGCCCGGGCGCGAGCAGTACTTC	.	TRBV29-1	TRBJ2-7	.
CASSTTNGLSSYEQYF	TGTGCCAGCAGCACCACTAACGGGCTCAGCTCCTACGAGCAGTACTTC	few	TRBV11-2	TRBJ2-7	.